Presented here are 27 T cell receptor beta chains from one specimen sequenced in a study of cytomegalovirus exposure and HLA in healthy donors. Both 60 Vbeta primers and 13 Jbeta primers went into the PCR. The repertoire was sequenced with immunoSEQ multiplex PCR; TCRdb's copy has only in-frame clones and lacks some. This listing includes fewer than 200,000 clones. Sequencing input: PBMCs. Receptor source: a man aged 30 to 39 in good health and CMV-seronegative.

The V and J genes are TRBV5-8 and TRBJ2-4; 7 nucleotides align to TRBD2. The V gene end was trimmed by 1 base and the J gene end by 16 bases; junction bases not matched to a gene: 2. Germline CDR1 and CDR2: SGHTS and YDEGEE. This CDR3 is 10 amino acids long. The CDR3 is CASSLSSGYF. Here the CDR3 DNA reads TGTGCCAGCAGCTTGTCTAGCGGTTACTTC.

The rearrangement links TRBV5-1 to TRBJ2-4; 11 nucleotides match TRBD1. Germline V gene data show CDR1 as SGHRS and CDR2 as YFSETQ. Germline trimming cut 2 bases from V and 8 bases from J; bases unmatched to any gene: 9. This CDR3 has 16 residues. The CDR3 here is CASSFGTGGSRDIQYF. CDR3 DNA sequence: TGCGCCAGCAGCTTCGGGACAGGGGGAAGTAGGGACATTCAGTACTTC.

The chain has TRBV5-1 and TRBJ2-7; no clear D. The V gene lost 0 bases and the J gene lost 4 bases, with 8 bases spanning the gap. The CDR3 has 13 residues. CDR1 is SGHRS, CDR2 YFSETQ, per germline. The DNA of the CDR3 is TGCGCCAGCAGCTTGGCCTCACTGTACGAGCAGTACTTC. This codes for CASSLASLYEQYF. The full variable domain, completed using reference TRBV5-1 and TRBJ2-7, is KAGVTQTPRYLIKTRGQQVTLSCSPISGHRSVSWYQQTPGQGLQFLFEYFSETQRNKGNFPGRFSGRQFSNSRSEMNVSTLELGDSALYLCASSLASLYEQYFGPGTRLTVT.

This chain connects TRBV7-2 to TRBJ2-3, with 8 bases that match TRBD2. This CDR3 is 14 amino acids long. Germline CDR1 SGHTA, CDR2 FQGNSA. V lost 9 bases and J lost 0; bases outside the gene matches: 5. The CDR3 bases are TGTGCCAGTCGCGAGCGGGGGAGCACAGATACGCAGTATTTT. It is translated as CASRERGSTDTQYF. Filled out from reference TRBV7-2 and TRBJ2-3, the complete variable domain reads GAGVSQSPSNKVTEKGKDVELRCDPISGHTALYWYRQSLGQGLEFLIYFQGNSAPDKSGLPSDRFSAERTGGSVSTLTIQRTQQEDSAVYLCASRERGSTDTQYFGPGTRLTVL.

The chain combines TRBV5-4 with TRBJ1-2, with 7 bases that match TRBD1. The CDR3 is 13 amino acids. Germline V gene sequence: CDR1 SGHNT, CDR2 YYREEE (reference sequence). Trimming at V came to 4 bases and at J to 6 bases, leaving 6 bases not matched to a gene. As DNA, the CDR3 is TGTGCCAGCAGCCTACAGGGGAGCCATGGCTACACCTTC. As protein: CASSLQGSHGYTF.

The CDR3 sequence: CASSRGLAGVNEQFF. The CDR3 DNA sequence: TGTGCCAGTAGCCGAGGACTAGCGGGAGTGAATGAGCAGTTCTTC. This chain connects TRBV19 to TRBJ2-1, with 13 bases identical to TRBD2. This CDR3 has 15 amino acids. The germline V gene has CDR1 LNHDA and CDR2 SQIVND (reference sequence). The trim removed 6 bases at V and 7 bases at J, leaving 6 bases unmatched.

CDR3 sequence reads: CASSPNGPGQGNNEQFF. The CDR3 DNA is TGTGCCAGCTCACCCAATGGCCCGGGACAGGGGAACAATGAGCAGTTCTTC. The chain carries TRBV18 and TRBJ2-1; 10 positions agree with TRBD1. The CDR3 length is 17 residues. Germline values: CDR1 KGHSH, CDR2 LQKENI. Trimming cost V 3 bases and J 5 bases; bases outside gene matches: 10.

The V and J genes are TRBV29-1 and TRBJ1-2; no reliable D call. CDR3 length: 13 residues. Germline assignment: CDR1 SQVTM and CDR2 ANQGSEA. V shed 0 bases and J shed 4 bases, with 9 bases lying between them. The CDR3 loop reads CSVEDQEGYGYTF. The CDR3 DNA reads as TGCAGCGTTGAAGATCAAGAGGGCTATGGCTACACCTTC.

This sequence joins TRBV12-2 and TRBJ2-3; the D call in the table, TRBD2, was not verified against the DNA. TRBV12-2 is deemed a pseudogene. The CDR3 loop spans 17 amino acids. CDR3 amino acids: CASRLARTSGGIDTQYF. In DNA, the CDR3 is TGTGCAAGTCGCTTAGCCCGGACTAGCGGGGGTATAGATACGCAGTATTTT.

V gene TRBV2 combines with J gene TRBJ1-2, with 7 bases that match TRBD1. In germline, CDR1 is SNHLY, CDR2 FYNNEI. There are 14 residues in the CDR3. V shed 4 bases and J 3 bases; nucleotides not matched to a gene: 5. The CDR3 DNA is TGTGCCAGCAGTGGGACAGGACCATACTATGGCTACACCTTC. This gives the protein CASSGTGPYYGYTF.

This chain joins TRBV29-1 and TRBJ2-5; possibly TRBD2 for D (5 bases). The CDR3 extends over 15 amino acids. Looked up from germline, CDR1 is SQVTM and CDR2 is ANQGSEA. Trimming pared 0 bases from V and 4 bases from J, leaving 15 bases between. The CDR3 here is CSVEDRTLGRETQYF. The CDR3 DNA reads TGCAGCGTTGAAGATCGAACACTAGGGAGAGAGACCCAGTACTTC.

The chain uses TRBV7-8 and TRBJ2-4; D call uncertain. Germline-derived CDR1 and CDR2 are SGHVS and FQNEAQ. Trimming cost V 2 bases and J 8 bases, with 7 bases left between them. This CDR3 has 12 amino acids. Here the CDR3 DNA reads TGTGCCAGCAGCTTAAATCGGGACATTCAGTACTTC. This sequence encodes CASSLNRDIQYF.

J is TRBJ1-2 and V is TRBV5-1; 12 positions match TRBD1. The germline gives CDR1 SGHRS, CDR2 YFSETQ. CDR3 length equals 14 residues. After removal of 4 bases from V and 7 bases from J, the junction contained 5 bases not matched to a gene. The CDR3 coding sequence is TGCGCCAGCAGCGCCGGGACAGGGGGCCTTGGCTACACCTTC. This translates into CASSAGTGGLGYTF.

The chain is built from TRBV19 and TRBJ1-6; TRBD1 matches 7 bases. Germline V lookup: CDR1 LNHDA, CDR2 SQIVND (reference sequence). J lost 5 bases, V lost 5 bases, and 6 bases had no gene match. The CDR3 length is 15 residues. As DNA, the CDR3 is TGTGCCAGTAGTGCCCCCGGGACAGATAATTCACCCCTCCACTTT. Protein product: CASSAPGTDNSPLHF.

V is TRBV7-9 and J is TRBJ1-1; 7 nucleotides align to TRBD1. CDR1 is SEHNR, CDR2 FQNEAQ, per germline (reference sequence). Trimming at V came to 1 base and at J to 1 base, leaving 3 bases not matched to a gene. This CDR3 is built from 15 residues. CDR3 amino acids: CASSLGGTENTEAFF. The DNA for the CDR3 is TGTGCCAGCAGCTTAGGCGGGACAGAGAACACTGAAGCTTTCTTT.

This rearrangement joins TRBV28 to TRBJ1-2, with 7 nucleotides matching TRBD1. CDR1 MDHEN and CDR2 SYDVKM come from the germline V gene. The V segment lost 6 bases and the J segment 3 bases; nucleotides outside the gene matches: 7. The CDR3 runs to 14 residues. CDR3 DNA: TGTGCCAGCAGGACAGGGACGGAGGACTATGGCTACACCTTC. Translated, it gives CASRTGTEDYGYTF.

The chain combines TRBV9 with TRBJ2-1; D possibly corresponds to TRBD2 (6 bases). The CDR3 is 15 amino acids. The V gene lost 4 bases and the J gene lost 6 bases, with 17 bases spanning the gap. Germline assignment: CDR1 SGDLS and CDR2 YYNGEE. CDR3 loop: CASSPYSTSPNEQFF. CDR3 nucleotide sequence: TGTGCCAGCAGCCCCTACTCGACTAGTCCCAATGAGCAGTTCTTC.

The CDR3 protein is CASSRGAEGQPQHF. In DNA form, the CDR3 reads TGTGCCAGCAGCCGCGGGGCGGAGGGGCAGCCCCAGCATTTT. The rearrangement uses TRBV11-2 and TRBJ1-5, with D perhaps TRBD1 (5 bases). Trimming pared 5 bases from V and 7 bases from J, leaving 15 bases between. CDR3 length equals 14 residues. Germline V gene sequence: CDR1 SGHAT, CDR2 FQNNGV.

This rearrangement joins TRBV10-1 to TRBJ2-2; 7 nucleotides agree with TRBD1. Losses at the gene ends were 6 bases for V and 5 bases for J; bases not matched to a gene: 3. The CDR3 loop spans 13 amino acids. CDR1 is WNHNN and CDR2 is SYGVQD in the germline V gene (reference sequence). The DNA of the CDR3 is TGCGCCAGCAGAGCGACAGGGACCGGGGAGCTGTTTTTT. It specifies CASRATGTGELFF.

V usage is TRBV30 and J usage is TRBJ2-1, with 7 bases lining up with TRBD2. CDR1 is GTSNPN, CDR2 SVGIG, per germline (reference sequence). V was clipped by 4 bases and J by 12 bases; unmatched bases: 6. This CDR3 region has 11 residues. CDR3 amino acids: CAWTAGGGQFF. CDR3 sequence (DNA): TGTGCCTGGACCGCTGGGGGGGGGCAGTTCTTC. The full variable domain, rest sourced from reference TRBV30 and TRBJ2-1, is SQTIHQWPATLVQPVGSPLSLECTVEGTSNPNLYWYRQAAGRGLQLLFYSVGIGQISSEVPQNLSASRPQDRQFILSSKKLLLSDSGFYLCAWTAGGGQFFGPGTRLTVL.

The rearrangement joins TRBV7-3 to TRBJ2-3; 7 bases are a match to TRBD2. Germline V CDR1 and CDR2: SGHTA, FQGTGA. The CDR3 has 14 amino acids. With V trimmed by 6 bases and J by 6 bases, 9 bases remained unmatched. The chain's CDR3 is CASSSTGGLDTQYF. The DNA of the CDR3 is TGTGCCAGCAGTTCGACGGGAGGTCTGGATACGCAGTATTTT.

J is TRBJ1-4 and V is TRBV28; D not resolved. The V end lost 2 bases, the J end lost 8 bases, and 12 bases lay between the germline ends. The CDR3 is 14 amino acids. Germline CDR1 and CDR2: MDHEN and SYDVKM. The CDR3 region is CASSLGQMVEKLFF. CDR3 in DNA: TGTGCCAGCAGTTTAGGTCAGATGGTCGAAAAACTGTTTTTT. Full variable domain (rest looked up from reference TRBV28 and TRBJ1-4): DVKVTQSSRYLVKRTGEKVFLECVQDMDHENMFWYRQDPGLGLRLIYFSYDVKMKEKGDIPEGYSVSREKKERFSLILESASTNQTSMYLCASSLGQMVEKLFFGSGTQLSVL.

The chain is built from TRBV18 and TRBJ2-5; possibly TRBD1 for D (6 bases). The CDR3 runs 15 residues. With 1 base removed from V and 5 bases from J, the gap between germline ends came to 14 bases. From germline, CDR1 is KGHSH and CDR2 LQKENI. The CDR3 region is CASSPRMGAAETQYF. In DNA, the CDR3 is TGTGCCAGCTCACCACGAATGGGGGCCGCGGAGACCCAGTACTTC. Full variable domain (outside the CDR3, taken from reference TRBV18 and TRBJ2-5): NAGVMQNPRHLVRRRGQEARLRCSPMKGHSHVYWYRQLPEEGLKFMVYLQKENIIDESGMPKERFSAEFPKEGPSILRIQQVVRGDSAAYFCASSPRMGAAETQYFGPGTRLLVL.

The chain has TRBV27 and TRBJ1-1; D is ambiguous. The CDR3 covers 15 residues. V was trimmed by 2 bases and J by 0 bases, leaving 10 bases between them. Germline CDR1 reads MNHEY; CDR2 reads SMNVEV (reference sequence). CDR3 sequence: CASSLREPLNTEAFF. CDR3 sequence (DNA): TGTGCCAGCAGTTTAAGGGAGCCCTTGAACACTGAAGCTTTCTTT.

This sequence joins TRBV19 and TRBJ2-2, with a tentative D call TRBD2 (6 bases). The germline V and J ends were trimmed by 4 bases and 3 bases, with 12 bases remaining between them. CDR3 length: 15 residues. Germline V CDR1 and CDR2: LNHDA, SQIVND (reference sequence). The CDR3 DNA reads as TGTGCCAGTAGTAGGGGGGTACTGGACACCGGGGAGCTGTTTTTT. Amino acids: CASSRGVLDTGELFF.

V gene TRBV5-1 combines with J gene TRBJ2-5, with 7 bases matching TRBD2. This CDR3 region has 14 residues. Germline trimming cut 0 bases from V and 1 base from J; bases unmatched to any gene: 0. Germline-derived CDR1 and CDR2 are SGHRS and YFSETQ. The CDR3 here is CASSLGEGQETQYF. The DNA for the CDR3 is TGCGCCAGCAGCTTGGGGGAGGGCCAAGAGACCCAGTACTTC.

J is TRBJ1-5 and V is TRBV19, with D hard to call. V shed 7 bases and J shed 7 bases, with 14 bases lying between them. Germline V gene lookup returns CDR1 LNHDA and CDR2 SQIVND (reference sequence). This CDR3 comprises 13 residues. CDR3 coding DNA: TGTGCCAGTACCGGGAGTCCGGGGCAGCCCCAGCATTTT. Translation gives CASTGSPGQPQHF.